A selection of T cell receptor beta chains follows, all from one sample in a study of OX40 agonist ivuxolimab in advanced cancers. Assay used: immunoSEQ multiplex PCR; TCRdb lists only in-frame clones, some missing. This sample carries around 26,000 clones, around three quarters of them seen once, and the ten largest clones take around 13%. The sample was CD4+ or CD8+ T cells sorted from blood, taken in a trial of the OX40 agonist ivuxolimab. The receptors were sampled from an adult with an advanced solid tumor such as melanoma, head and neck, liver or kidney cancer. CDR3s include the opening cysteine and the closing phenylalanine or tryptophan. D genes are given only for firm matches. Size values are once, few and many counts, or a class for expanded clones, and some rows have none.

cdr3_length,d_call,clone_size,v_call,j_call,cdr3_nt,cdr3_aa
12,NA,once,TRBV28,TRBJ1-2,TGTGCCAGCAGTTTTGGGCAGAATGGCTACACCTTC,CASSFGQNGYTF
14,TRBD1,NA,TRBV15,TRBJ2-7,TGTGCCACCAGCAGAGCCGGGACAGGGAGCGAGCAGTACTTC,CATSRAGTGSEQYF
17,TRBD2,once,TRBV9,TRBJ2-4,TGTGCCAGCAGCCCCCGACTAGCGGGGGGGTCCAAAAACATTCAGTACTTC,CASSPRLAGGSKNIQYF
17,NA,NA,TRBV5-4,TRBJ1-3,TGTGCCAGCAGCCAGGGGACCGCCGGCCCCTCTGGAAACACCATATATTTT,CASSQGTAGPSGNTIYF
15,TRBD2,few,TRBV6-1,TRBJ2-1,TGTGCCAGCAGCTCCACTAGCGGGGGGGCTGTTGAGCAGTTCTTC,CASSSTSGGAVEQFF
12,TRBD1,NA,TRBV6-6,TRBJ1-1,TGTGCCAGCAGTTCAGGGGGCACTGAAGCTTTCTTT,CASSSGGTEAFF
13,TRBD1,few,TRBV7-9,TRBJ1-4,TGTGCCGAACAGGGGCCGGTTAATGAAAAACTGTTTTTT,CAEQGPVNEKLFF
13,NA,NA,TRBV6-1,TRBJ1-2,TGTGCCAGCAGTGAACCCAGGGGTGACGGCTACACCTTC,CASSEPRGDGYTF
11,NA,NA,TRBV20-1,TRBJ2-7,TGCAGTGCTTGGGACGGGGGCGAGCAGTACTTC,CSAWDGGEQYF
15,TRBD2,NA,TRBV30,TRBJ2-5,TGTGCCTGGCGCGCTAGCGGGGGGGCGGAGGAGACCCAGTACTTC,CAWRASGGAEETQYF
15,NA,NA,TRBV5-5,TRBJ2-2,TGTGCCAGCAGCTTTCAGCCGGGCGCCACCGGGGAGCTGTTTTTT,CASSFQPGATGELFF
17,NA,NA,TRBV27,TRBJ2-1,TGTGCCAGCACTGCCCGCTTGTCGGGGACGAAACGCAATGAGCAGTTCTTC,CASTARLSGTKRNEQFF
14,NA,NA,TRBV7-9,TRBJ1-2,TGTGCCAGCAGCTTACCGGAAAGGATCTATGGCTACACCTTC,CASSLPERIYGYTF
17,TRBD2,NA,TRBV7-9,TRBJ2-7,TGTGCCAGCAGGGCGACTAGCGGGGACAGGGTGGCCTACGAGCAGTACTTC,CASRATSGDRVAYEQYF
15,NA,NA,TRBV19,TRBJ1-5,TGTGCCAGTAGTATTAAAGAACAGGTCAATCAGCCCCAGCATTTT,CASSIKEQVNQPQHF
17,NA,few,TRBV5-5,TRBJ1-5,TGTGCCAGCAGCTTGTCCCCGGCGGGTAATAGCAATCAGCCCCAGCATTTT,CASSLSPAGNSNQPQHF
15,NA,NA,TRBV12-2,TRBJ1-5,TGTGCAAGTCGCTTAGCGGAGTCCGGGCATCAGCCCCAGCATTTT,CASRLAESGHQPQHF
17,TRBD2,NA,TRBV19,TRBJ2-3,TGTGCCAGTAGTCCCCCCTTTCTAGCGGGGGTGCCAGATACGCAGTATTTT,CASSPPFLAGVPDTQYF
15,TRBD1,few,TRBV4-1,TRBJ1-2,TGCGCCAGCAGCCAAGAAATAACAGGGGCTTATGGCTACACCTTC,CASSQEITGAYGYTF
13,NA,few,TRBV28,TRBJ2-2,TGTGCCAGCGAAACCGGGGGTCTCGGGGAGCTGTTTTTT,CASETGGLGELFF
14,NA,few,TRBV18,TRBJ1-2,TGTGCCAGCTCACCACCAGAATCTAACTATGGCTACACCTTC,CASSPPESNYGYTF
14,NA,few,TRBV19,TRBJ2-3,TGTGCCAGTAGTACTCTGCGGACGGGAGATACGCAGTATTTT,CASSTLRTGDTQYF
15,NA,NA,TRBV30,TRBJ1-5,TGTGCCTGGAGTGTTAGAGGGAATAGCAATCAGCCCCAGCATTTT,CAWSVRGNSNQPQHF
12,NA,NA,TRBV2,TRBJ2-1,TGTGCCACCCGACAGACTCACAATGAGCAGTTCTTC,CATRQTHNEQFF
11,NA,NA,TRBV30,TRBJ2-3,TGTGCCGGGGAGGTAGCAGATACGCAGTATTTT,CAGEVADTQYF
15,TRBD1,NA,TRBV7-2,TRBJ1-1,TGTGCCAGCACTCCAGGGGGGCGGAAGAACACTGAAGCTTTCTTT,CASTPGGRKNTEAFF
14,NA,NA,TRBV7-9,TRBJ1-4,TGTGCCAGCAGCTTAGCGGGCGTAAGTGAAAAACTGTTTTTT,CASSLAGVSEKLFF
15,TRBD2,once,TRBV4-2,TRBJ2-1,TGTGCCAGCAGCCAAGGAGCGGGGGAATACAATGAGCAGTTCTTC,CASSQGAGEYNEQFF
16,TRBD1,NA,TRBV7-6,TRBJ1-5,TGTGCCAGCAGCTTAGGGCAGGGGGCCCTTAATCAGCCCCAGCATTTT,CASSLGQGALNQPQHF
16,TRBD1,NA,TRBV5-5,TRBJ1-1,TGTGCCAGCAGCTTGGCCGAGACAGGGCGAGGAACTGAAGCTTTCTTT,CASSLAETGRGTEAFF
16,TRBD1,once,TRBV10-1,TRBJ1-6,TGCGCCAGCAGTGACCCTCGACAGGGGGCCGGTTCACCCCTCCACTTT,CASSDPRQGAGSPLHF
16,NA,NA,TRBV11-2,TRBJ2-7,TGTGCCAGCAGCTTTGCTCTGGTAGGGGCCCCCTACGAGCAGTACTTC,CASSFALVGAPYEQYF
13,NA,NA,TRBV13,TRBJ2-7,TGTGCCAGCAGCTTGGACAGTTCCTACGAGCAGTACTTC,CASSLDSSYEQYF
17,TRBD2,NA,TRBV2,TRBJ2-5,TGTGCCAGCAGTAGGGCTAGCGGGGCGTACTCCCAAGAGACCCAGTACTTC,CASSRASGAYSQETQYF
17,NA,once,TRBV9,TRBJ1-4,TGTGCCAGCAGCGTAGGCGTGTCGGGGACCGTTAATGAAAAACTGTTTTTT,CASSVGVSGTVNEKLFF
15,TRBD2,NA,TRBV4-2,TRBJ2-3,TGTGCCAGCTCTTTGGGCGGGGGGGACACAGATACGCAGTATTTT,CASSLGGGDTDTQYF
20,NA,once,TRBV7-3,TRBJ2-2,TGTGCCAGCAGCTTAACGGGCGATAGGGGCTCCCACCGGAACACCGGGGAGCTGTTTTTT,CASSLTGDRGSHRNTGELFF
13,NA,NA,TRBV7-9,TRBJ2-5,TGTGCCAGCAGCCTCCTGGGGAGTGAGACCCAGTACTTC,CASSLLGSETQYF
17,NA,NA,TRBV7-9,TRBJ2-3,TGTGCCAGCAGCTTAATGGCGCAGGCATATAGTCCAGATACGCAGTATTTT,CASSLMAQAYSPDTQYF
16,TRBD1,once,TRBV5-1,TRBJ2-2,TGCGCCAGCAGCTTAACAGGGGGCCACAACACCGGGGAGCTGTTTTTT,CASSLTGGHNTGELFF
11,NA,NA,TRBV29-1,TRBJ1-2,TGCAGCGGTTATAAAGACTATGGCTACACCTTC,CSGYKDYGYTF
14,NA,few,TRBV7-3,TRBJ1-1,TGTGCCAGCAGTACGCAGGGTAGTGACACTGAAGCTTTCTTT,CASSTQGSDTEAFF
15,TRBD1,NA,TRBV5-6,TRBJ2-7,TGTGCCAGCAGCTTACCCGGGACAGGGTTCTACGAGCAGTACTTC,CASSLPGTGFYEQYF
17,TRBD1,NA,TRBV9,TRBJ1-4,TGTGCCAGCAGCGCATACAGGGGGGAAGGCACTAATGAAAAACTGTTTTTT,CASSAYRGEGTNEKLFF
13,NA,once,TRBV13,TRBJ2-7,TGTGCCAGCAGCTTAGTCGGGGACGATGAGCAGTACTTC,CASSLVGDDEQYF
15,NA,few,TRBV29-1,TRBJ2-5,TGCAGCGTTGAAGATCTCCAGGCCGAGGGGGAGACCCAGTACTTC,CSVEDLQAEGETQYF
19,NA,NA,TRBV10-3,TRBJ2-5,TGTGCCATCAGTGAGTCAGGGACCTCCAGAGGGGTAATTTCTGAGACCCAGTACTTC,CAISESGTSRGVISETQYF
17,TRBD2,NA,TRBV29-1,TRBJ2-3,TGCAGCGGGGAGGGACTAGCGGGGGGAATATACACAGATACGCAGTATTTT,CSGEGLAGGIYTDTQYF
17,TRBD1,NA,TRBV6-1,TRBJ2-2,TGTGCCAGCAGTGACCCCCGGGACAGGGGGAACACCGGGGAGCTGTTTTTT,CASSDPRDRGNTGELFF
14,NA,NA,TRBV5-1,TRBJ1-1,TGCGCCAGCAGCTTGGCCGGGGGGGGCACTGAAGCTTTCTTT,CASSLAGGGTEAFF
16,NA,few,TRBV7-6,TRBJ1-1,TGTGCCAGCAGCTTATCCTTAAGGTGGGGGGACACTGAAGCTTTCTTT,CASSLSLRWGDTEAFF
19,NA,NA,TRBV30,TRBJ1-2,TGTGCCTGGAGTGACTCGGCAGGGCGCTACCCATCGGGAGACTATGGCTACACCTTC,CAWSDSAGRYPSGDYGYTF